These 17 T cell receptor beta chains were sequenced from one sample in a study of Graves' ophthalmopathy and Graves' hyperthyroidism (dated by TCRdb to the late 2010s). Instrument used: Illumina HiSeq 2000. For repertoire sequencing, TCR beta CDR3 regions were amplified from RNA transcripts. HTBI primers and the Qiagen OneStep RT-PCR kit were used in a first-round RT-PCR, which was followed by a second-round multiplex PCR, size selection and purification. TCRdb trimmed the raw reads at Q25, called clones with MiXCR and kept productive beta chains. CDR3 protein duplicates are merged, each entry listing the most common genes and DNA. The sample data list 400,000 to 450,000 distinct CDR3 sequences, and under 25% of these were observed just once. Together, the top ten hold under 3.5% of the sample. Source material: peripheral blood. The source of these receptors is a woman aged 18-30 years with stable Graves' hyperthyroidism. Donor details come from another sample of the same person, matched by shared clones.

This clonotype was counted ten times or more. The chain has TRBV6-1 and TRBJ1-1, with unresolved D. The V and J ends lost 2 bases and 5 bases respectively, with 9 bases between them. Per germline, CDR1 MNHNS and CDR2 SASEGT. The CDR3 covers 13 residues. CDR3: CASSESFWTEAFF. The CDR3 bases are TGTGCCAGCAGTGAATCTTTTTGGACTGAAGCTTTCTTT.

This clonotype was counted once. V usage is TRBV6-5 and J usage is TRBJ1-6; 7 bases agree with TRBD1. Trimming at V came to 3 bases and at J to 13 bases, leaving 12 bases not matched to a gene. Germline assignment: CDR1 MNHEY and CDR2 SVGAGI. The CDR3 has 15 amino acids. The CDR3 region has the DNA TGTGCCAGCAGTTATGGGACAGCTGCTATTGGGCCCCTCCACTTT. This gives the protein CASSYGTAAIGPLHF.

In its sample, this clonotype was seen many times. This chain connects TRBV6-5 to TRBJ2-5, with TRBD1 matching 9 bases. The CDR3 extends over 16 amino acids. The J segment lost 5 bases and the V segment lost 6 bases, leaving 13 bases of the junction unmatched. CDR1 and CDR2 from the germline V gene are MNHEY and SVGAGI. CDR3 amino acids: CASSFRDGQGWETQYF. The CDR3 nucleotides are TGTGCCAGCAGCTTTCGCGACGGACAGGGGTGGGAGACCCAGTACTTC.

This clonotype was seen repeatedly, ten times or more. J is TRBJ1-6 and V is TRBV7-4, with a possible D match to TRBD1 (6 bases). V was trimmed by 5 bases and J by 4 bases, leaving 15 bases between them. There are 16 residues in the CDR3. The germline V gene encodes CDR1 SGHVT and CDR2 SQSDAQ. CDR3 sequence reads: CASSLFTRGYNSPLHF. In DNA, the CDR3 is TGTGCCAGCAGCCTCTTCACAAGGGGGTATAATTCACCCCTCCACTTT.

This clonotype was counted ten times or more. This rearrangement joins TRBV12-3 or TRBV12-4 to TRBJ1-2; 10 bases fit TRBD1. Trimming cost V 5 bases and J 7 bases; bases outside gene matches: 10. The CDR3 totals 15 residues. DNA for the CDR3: TGTGCCAGCAGTCCGTCGGGACAGGGGACGTCTGGCTACACCTTC. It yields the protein CASSPSGQGTSGYTF.

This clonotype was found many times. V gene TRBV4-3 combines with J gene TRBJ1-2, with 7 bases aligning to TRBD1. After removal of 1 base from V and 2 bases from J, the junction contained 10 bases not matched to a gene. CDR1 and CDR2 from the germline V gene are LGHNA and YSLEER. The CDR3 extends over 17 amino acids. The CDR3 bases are TGCGCCAGCAGCCAAGCCCCGACGACAGGGAGAAACTATGGCTACACCTTC. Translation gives CASSQAPTTGRNYGYTF.

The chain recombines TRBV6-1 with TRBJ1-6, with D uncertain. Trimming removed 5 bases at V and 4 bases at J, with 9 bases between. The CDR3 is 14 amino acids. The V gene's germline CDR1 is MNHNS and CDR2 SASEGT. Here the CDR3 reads CASSREGYNSPLHF. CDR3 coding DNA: TGTGCCAGCAGTCGGGAGGGATATAATTCACCCCTCCACTTT.

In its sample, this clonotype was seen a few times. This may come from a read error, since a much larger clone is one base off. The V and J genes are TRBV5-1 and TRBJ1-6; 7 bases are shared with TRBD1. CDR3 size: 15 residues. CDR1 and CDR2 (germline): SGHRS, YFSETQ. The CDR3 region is CASSWTGPGDSHLHF. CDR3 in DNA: TGCGCCAGCAGCTGGACAGGTCCGGGAGATTCACACCTCCACTTT.

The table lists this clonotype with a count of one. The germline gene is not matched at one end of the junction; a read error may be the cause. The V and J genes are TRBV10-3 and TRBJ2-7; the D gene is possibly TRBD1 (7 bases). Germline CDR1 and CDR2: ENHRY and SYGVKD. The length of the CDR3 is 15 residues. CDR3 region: CASSESGGGTYEQYF. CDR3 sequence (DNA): TGTGCCAGCAGTGAGTCAGGGGGAGGAACCTACGAGCAGTACTTC.

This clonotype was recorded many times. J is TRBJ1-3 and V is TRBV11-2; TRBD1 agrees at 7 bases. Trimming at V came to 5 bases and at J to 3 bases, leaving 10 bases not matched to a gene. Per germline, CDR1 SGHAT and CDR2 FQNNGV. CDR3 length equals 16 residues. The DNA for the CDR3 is TGTGCCAGCAGCCCTAGGGGGCGCGGCCTTGGAAACACCATATATTTT. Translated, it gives CASSPRGRGLGNTIYF.

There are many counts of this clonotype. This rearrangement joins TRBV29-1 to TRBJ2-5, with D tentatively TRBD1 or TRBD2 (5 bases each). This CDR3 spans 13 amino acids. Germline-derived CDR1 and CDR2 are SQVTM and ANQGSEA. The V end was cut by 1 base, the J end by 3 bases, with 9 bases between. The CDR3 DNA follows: TGCAGCGTTGAAGGGGGGTCTGAAGAGACCCAGTACTTC. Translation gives CSVEGGSEETQYF.

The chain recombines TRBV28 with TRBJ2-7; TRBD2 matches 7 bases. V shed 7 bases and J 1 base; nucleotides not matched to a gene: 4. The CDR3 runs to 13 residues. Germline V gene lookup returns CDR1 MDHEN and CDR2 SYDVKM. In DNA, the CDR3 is TGTGCCAGCAAAGCGGGGAATTCCTACGAGCAGTACTTC. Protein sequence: CASKAGNSYEQYF.

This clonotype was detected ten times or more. The CDR3 DNA sequence: TGCAGCGGGTACGGACGGCGCCAAGAGACCCAGTACTTC. It yields the protein CSGYGRRQETQYF. The chain uses TRBV29-1 and TRBJ2-5; D not resolved. V was trimmed by 7 bases and J by 1 base, leaving 13 bases between them. The CDR3 consists of 13 residues. Germline V lookup: CDR1 SQVTM, CDR2 ANQGSEA.

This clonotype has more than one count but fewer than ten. DNA for the CDR3: TGCAGCGGGAGACAGGGGGCCAACGAGCAGTACTTC. Protein sequence: CSGRQGANEQYF. The J gene is TRBJ2-7, the V gene TRBV29-1, with 10 bases matching TRBD1. CDR1 SQVTM and CDR2 ANQGSEA come from the germline V gene. V lost 7 bases and J lost 5; bases outside the gene matches: 5. The CDR3 covers 12 residues.

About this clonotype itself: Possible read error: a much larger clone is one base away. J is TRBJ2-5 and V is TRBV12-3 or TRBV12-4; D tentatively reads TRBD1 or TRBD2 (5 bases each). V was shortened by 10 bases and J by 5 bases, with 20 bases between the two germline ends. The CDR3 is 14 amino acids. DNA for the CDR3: TGTGCCATCTCTAGGCAGGGAGAGGATGAGACCCAGTACTTC. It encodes CAISRQGEDETQYF.

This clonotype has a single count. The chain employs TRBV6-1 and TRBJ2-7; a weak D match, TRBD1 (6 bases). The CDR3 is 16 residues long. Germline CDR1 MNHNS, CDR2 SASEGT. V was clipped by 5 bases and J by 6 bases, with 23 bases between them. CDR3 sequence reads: CASSQGSGIFRGEQYF. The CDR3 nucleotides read TGTGCCAGCAGTCAGGGGTCAGGGATCTTTCGAGGCGAGCAGTACTTC.

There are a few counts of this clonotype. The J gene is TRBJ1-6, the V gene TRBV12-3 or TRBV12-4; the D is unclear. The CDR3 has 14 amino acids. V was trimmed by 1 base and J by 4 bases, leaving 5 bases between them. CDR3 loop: CASSLGGYNSPLHF. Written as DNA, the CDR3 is TGTGCCAGCAGTTTAGGGGGATATAATTCACCCCTCCACTTT.